This TCR beta chain derives from a study of blood T cell repertoires in COVID-19. Study-wide context: Samples representing acute and convalescent COVID-19 were sourced from the United States, Italy and Spain.

The V gene's germline CDR1 is SGHRS and CDR2 YFSETQ. The junction had 6 bases not matched to a gene; V was cut back by 4 bases and J by 0 bases. The CDR3 totals 15 residues. Only in-frame clones appear in the TCRdb table, and some are missing; sequencing was by immunoSEQ multiplex PCR. Here the sample spans roughly 260,000 clones, approximately 79% being singletons. Sequenced material: peripheral blood. This chain connects TRBV5-1 to TRBJ1-2, with 7 bases identical to TRBD1. The receptor comes from a woman aged 40 to 50 with active or convalescent COVID-19. The CDR3 DNA reads as TGCGCCAGCAGCCCCCAGGGGGGCCCTAACTATGGCTACACCTTC. The encoded protein is CASSPQGGPNYGYTF. The complete variable domain, with remaining parts taken from reference TRBV5-1 and TRBJ1-2, reads KAGVTQTPRYLIKTRGQQVTLSCSPISGHRSVSWYQQTPGQGLQFLFEYFSETQRNKGNFPGRFSGRQFSNSRSEMNVSTLELGDSALYLCASSPQGGPNYGYTFGSGTRLTVV.